The clone carrying this TCR beta chain was found a few times. Under the authors' procedure: The authors estimated nucleated cell counts from reference gene primer amplification. Profiled with immunoSEQ multiplex PCR; TCRdb holds only in-frame clones, not every one. V, J and clone size were drawn from that table, and D and trimming were deduced from the DNA. The table has more than 60,000 clones, approximately 79% seen once. The sample belongs to a study of blood T cell repertoires in COVID-19. The CDR3 is 16 amino acids. The V and J ends lost 1 base and 7 bases respectively, with 14 bases between them. Germline V lookup: CDR1 SGHVS, CDR2 FQNEAQ.

Sequenced sample: peripheral blood. The chain links TRBV7-8 to TRBJ1-6, with D possibly TRBD1 on 5 matching bases. This TCR derives from a human donor with acute or convalescent COVID-19. The donor label of this sample is uncertain. CDR3 nucleotide sequence: TGTGCCAGCAGCTTAGTTCATGGGGCGAGCAATTCACCCCTCCACTTT. Its translation: CASSLVHGASNSPLHF.